This T cell receptor (beta chain) was found in a study of post-analysis software for immune sequencing data. Study results and limitations: Patients used about 5 TRBV segments, including TRBV5-6, TRBV5-1 and TRBV20-1, more often than controls.

CDR1 DFQATT and CDR2 SNEGSKA come from the germline V gene (reference sequence). V was shortened by 6 bases and J by 1 base, with 13 bases between the two germline ends. CDR3 size: 14 residues. The library was made from cDNA and included unique molecular identifiers. TCRdb called the PCR reads again in MiXCR, with one record for every CDR3 protein. The sample yields 150,000 to 200,000 distinct CDR3 sequences, around 30% seen once. This clonotype was picked up a small number of times. Its matching antigen is unknown. The J gene is TRBJ1-5, the V gene TRBV20-1, with D tentatively TRBD1 (6 bases). The sample consisted of blood. The receptor's source is a girl aged 5 to 17 with multiple sclerosis. CDR3 sequence: CSASGQLSNQPQHF. The CDR3 region has the DNA TGCAGTGCCTCAGGACAGTTAAGCAATCAGCCCCAGCATTTT.